These 26 T cell receptor beta chains share one sample of origin, sequenced in a study of vaccination and CD4 T cells after COVID-19. The Oncomine TCR Beta short-read assay was applied to DNA of cultured CD4+ T cells. Each CDR3 protein gets one entry after TCRdb re-called the PCR reads with MiXCR. The sample carries 10,000 to 15,000 distinct CDR3 sequences, roughly 52% recorded once. Treatment denoted: approximately nine-day PBMC culture with coronavirus spike peptide pools or control peptides (ViraFEST assay). The antigens for these receptors are not known. Sequencing was performed on CD4+ T cells from blood, cultured in vitro. The source of these receptors is a human donor who had recovered from COVID-19.

This rearrangement joins TRBV20-1 to TRBJ2-5; D gene unclear. Germline V gene sequence: CDR1 DFQATT, CDR2 SNEGSKA (reference sequence). The CDR3 covers 14 residues. V dropped 0 bases and J dropped 6 bases, with 14 bases sitting between them. CDR3 in DNA: TGCAGTGCTAGAGATCAGGAAGTACACAAGACCCAGTACTTC. Amino acids: CSARDQEVHKTQYF.

DNA of the CDR3: TGTGCCAGCAGTCCGGAATGGGGGGGAGGCTACACCTTC. Translating gives CASSPEWGGGYTF. The chain links TRBV12-3 or TRBV12-4 to TRBJ1-2, with a tentative D call TRBD1 (5 bases). With 5 bases removed from V and 8 bases from J, the gap between germline ends came to 15 bases. The length of the CDR3 is 13 residues.

A few counts support this clonotype. The chain uses TRBV20-1 and TRBJ2-3, with 11 nucleotides matching TRBD2. Germline CDR1 DFQATT, CDR2 SNEGSKA (reference sequence). CDR3 length: 15 residues. V was pared by 5 bases and J by 2 bases, with 6 bases of the junction left unmatched. CDR3 DNA sequence: TGCAGTGCTTTCCGACTAGCGGGGCCCACAGATACGCAGTATTTT. Translation: CSAFRLAGPTDTQYF.

This chain joins TRBV7-8 and TRBJ1-6, with TRBD1 matching 8 bases. V dropped 5 bases and J dropped 3; count of bases not matched to a gene: 6. Germline V gene data show CDR1 as SGHVS and CDR2 as FQNEAQ. CDR3 length: 16 residues. The CDR3, as DNA: TGTGCCAGCAGCCCTCTGGGACAGGACTATAATTCACCCCTCCACTTT. Protein sequence: CASSPLGQDYNSPLHF.

This sequence joins TRBV20-1 and TRBJ1-3; possible D gene TRBD1, 6 bases. Germline CDR1 DFQATT, CDR2 SNEGSKA (reference sequence). The CDR3 is made up of 17 amino acids. Trimming took 0 bases from V and 4 from J, leaving 19 bases between them. The chain's CDR3 is CSARDVRGGEAGNTIYF. DNA for the CDR3: TGCAGTGCTAGAGATGTGAGAGGGGGGGAGGCAGGAAACACCATATATTTT.

This clonotype was seen only once. V is TRBV25-1 and J is TRBJ1-5; the D is unclear. The CDR3 totals 15 residues. The V gene lost 4 bases and the J gene lost 4 bases, with 14 bases spanning the gap. Germline CDR1 is MGHDK and CDR2 is SYGVNS. CDR3 residues: CASSVSGTGNQPQHF. CDR3 in DNA: TGTGCCAGCAGTGTTAGCGGCACTGGGAATCAGCCCCAGCATTTT.

The CDR3 sequence is CSAREGRKYGYTF. The CDR3 region has the DNA TGCAGTGCTAGAGAAGGACGGAAATATGGCTACACCTTC. V is TRBV20-1 and J is TRBJ1-2; D gene unclear. This CDR3 spans 13 amino acids. Germline values: CDR1 DFQATT, CDR2 SNEGSKA (reference sequence). The V gene lost 0 bases and the J gene lost 5 bases, with 10 bases spanning the gap.

This sequence joins TRBV6-1 and TRBJ2-5; D possibly corresponds to TRBD2 (6 bases). V lost 5 bases, J lost 3 bases, and 10 bases lay in between. The germline V gene has CDR1 MNHNS and CDR2 SASEGT. The CDR3 extends over 13 amino acids. CDR3 nucleotides: TGTGCCAGCAGTCCAGGACTAAAAGAGACCCAGTACTTC. Residues: CASSPGLKETQYF.

The chain couples TRBV7-6 to TRBJ2-3; no reliable D call. Per the germline V gene, CDR1 is SGHVS and CDR2 is FNYEAQ. CDR3 length: 13 amino acids. V was pared by 3 bases and J by 1 base, with 5 bases between. CDR3 sequence reads: CASSLIRTDTQYF. The CDR3 DNA reads as TGTGCCAGCAGCTTGATCCGCACAGATACGCAGTATTTT.

The chain couples TRBV19 to TRBJ1-3, with D maybe TRBD1 (6 bases). Germline V gene sequence: CDR1 LNHDA, CDR2 SQIVND (reference sequence). Trimming shortened V by 4 bases and J by 3 bases, and 16 bases separated the two germline ends. The CDR3 contains 16 residues. DNA for the CDR3: TGTGCCAGTAGTACAGGGGAAGTAGTGATTGGAAACACCATATATTTT. Its protein product is CASSTGEVVIGNTIYF.

By share, this clonotype counts as medium-sized. The chain links TRBV11-2 to TRBJ2-3; 7 positions agree with TRBD1. Trimming at V came to 6 bases and at J to 5 bases, leaving 11 bases not matched to a gene. The CDR3 is 15 residues long. CDR1 is SGHAT, CDR2 FQNNGV, per germline. CDR3 bases: TGTGCCAGCAGGCCGGTACAGGGGTCAAGAGATACGCAGTATTTT. Its protein is CASRPVQGSRDTQYF.

The rearrangement links TRBV6-1 to TRBJ2-1, with 10 bases aligning to TRBD1. The V and J ends lost 1 base and 6 bases, in that order; junction bases with no gene match: 6. Germline V CDR1 and CDR2: MNHNS, SASEGT. The CDR3 covers 16 residues. CDR3 sequence reads: CASSEGLGQGTNEQFF. The CDR3 DNA reads TGTGCCAGCAGTGAAGGGTTGGGACAGGGGACCAATGAGCAGTTCTTC.

This clonotype has just a few counts. The J gene is TRBJ2-5, the V gene TRBV6-5, with TRBD2 as a possible D gene (6 bases). Germline CDR1 MNHEY, CDR2 SVGAGI. The ends were cut back, 3 bases at V and 1 base at J, with 9 bases in the middle. The CDR3 is 14 amino acids. The CDR3 bases are TGTGCCAGCAGTTATTACGGGAGCCAAGAGACCCAGTACTTC. Translated: CASSYYGSQETQYF.

This clonotype has only a few counts. In nucleotides, the CDR3 is TGTGCCTGGACCAAGGGGGCGGACGGGGCCAACGTCCTGACTTTC. Protein: CAWTKGADGANVLTF. The rearrangement joins TRBV30 to TRBJ2-6; 7 bases map to TRBD1. Per germline, CDR1 GTSNPN and CDR2 SVGIG (reference sequence). V was pared by 4 bases and J by 4 bases, with 7 bases of the junction left unmatched. The CDR3 sequence is 15 residues long. Full variable domain (rest looked up from reference TRBV30 and TRBJ2-6): SQTIHQWPATLVQPVGSPLSLECTVEGTSNPNLYWYRQAAGRGLQLLFYSVGIGQISSEVPQNLSASRPQDRQFILSSKKLLLSDSGFYLCAWTKGADGANVLTFGAGSRLTVL.

The chain has TRBV2 and TRBJ2-2; 7 bases are a match to TRBD1. V shed 6 bases, J shed 2 bases, and the junction held 3 bases outside the gene matches. This CDR3 has 14 residues. Looked up from germline, CDR1 is SNHLY and CDR2 is FYNNEI. This CDR3 reads CASSRDRNTGELFF. CDR3 coding DNA: TGTGCCAGCAGCCGGGACAGAAACACCGGGGAGCTGTTTTTT.

This chain links TRBV18 with TRBJ1-1; D perhaps matches TRBD1 (5 bases). The CDR3 is made up of 13 amino acids. Trimming took 6 bases from V and 2 from J, leaving 10 bases between them. Germline CDR1 and CDR2: KGHSH and LQKENI. CDR3 in amino acids: CASSGGRNTEAFF. The CDR3 coding sequence is TGTGCCAGCTCGGGGGGGAGAAACACTGAAGCTTTCTTT.

This clonotype has more than one count but fewer than ten. The chain joins TRBV19 to TRBJ1-6; 9 nucleotides align to TRBD1. Germline trimming cut 7 bases from V and 9 bases from J; bases unmatched to any gene: 13. This CDR3 spans 16 amino acids. The V gene's germline CDR1 is LNHDA and CDR2 SQIVND (reference sequence). CDR3 in amino acids: CASTLGQGIFGSPLHF. CDR3 bases: TGTGCCAGTACCCTAGGACAGGGGATCTTTGGTTCACCCCTCCACTTT.

With respect to this clonotype: At one end, the junction sequence differs from germline, possibly due to a read error. The chain carries TRBV6-1 and TRBJ1-2, with 10 bases identical to TRBD1. The CDR3 extends over 16 amino acids. Germline assignment: CDR1 MNHNS and CDR2 SASEGT. CDR3 bases: TGTGTCAGCAGTCGATTCGGGACAGGGGTGGGCTATGGCTACACCTTC. Amino acid sequence: CVSSRFGTGVGYGYTF.

The chain carries TRBV7-2 and TRBJ2-1; 11 nucleotides match TRBD1. The CDR3 is made up of 16 amino acids. The V and J ends lost 6 bases and 7 bases, in that order; junction bases with no gene match: 11. Germline assignment: CDR1 SGHTA and CDR2 FQGNSA. The CDR3 here is CASRRPVGTGGNEQFF. The DNA for the CDR3 is TGTGCCAGCAGACGCCCCGTCGGGACAGGGGGGAATGAGCAGTTCTTC.

V usage is TRBV7-9 and J usage is TRBJ2-2; TRBD1 or TRBD2 may be the D gene (5 bases each). V was cut by 3 bases and J by 0 bases, with 11 bases left in between. Germline V gene data show CDR1 as SEHNR and CDR2 as FQNEAQ (reference sequence). CDR3 length: 16 amino acids. CDR3 DNA: TGTGCCAGCAGCTTCCTCCGGGGCTCGAACACCGGGGAGCTGTTTTTT. Amino acid sequence: CASSFLRGSNTGELFF.

This clonotype has only a few counts. The genes are TRBV21-1 and TRBJ1-1. TRBV21-1 is a known pseudogene. The CDR3 loop spans 11 amino acids. The chain's CDR3 is CASSLGTEAFF. The CDR3 DNA reads TGTGCCAGCAGCCTAGGCACTGAAGCTTTCTTT.

This clonotype was observed a handful of times. This chain joins TRBV18 and TRBJ1-1, with 10 bases fitting TRBD1. Germline lookup yields CDR1 KGHSH and CDR2 LQKENI. The CDR3 consists of 16 residues. J gave up 6 bases and V 3 bases, and 10 bases lay outside the gene matches. This CDR3 reads CASSPRDRGRGSEAFF. The CDR3 region has the DNA TGTGCCAGCTCACCTCGGGACAGGGGTAGGGGATCTGAAGCTTTCTTT.

This clonotype showed up just a few times. The rearrangement links TRBV7-2 to TRBJ2-7, with no clear D. Trimming took off 6 bases at V and 0 bases at J, with 12 bases between the two ends. CDR3 length equals 14 residues. Germline V gene sequence: CDR1 SGHTA, CDR2 FQGNSA. CDR3 sequence: CASRSTASSYEQYF. The DNA for the CDR3 is TGTGCCAGCAGATCCACTGCCAGCTCCTACGAGCAGTACTTC. Together with reference TRBV7-2 and TRBJ2-7, the CDR3 gives the full variable domain: GAGVSQSPSNKVTEKGKDVELRCDPISGHTALYWYRQSLGQGLEFLIYFQGNSAPDKSGLPSDRFSAERTGGSVSTLTIQRTQQEDSAVYLCASRSTASSYEQYFGPGTRLTVT.

This chain connects TRBV7-9 to TRBJ1-1; TRBD1 matches 10 bases. Germline V gives CDR1 SEHNR, CDR2 FQNEAQ (reference sequence). The J segment lost 7 bases and the V segment lost 3 bases, leaving 8 bases of the junction unmatched. The CDR3 length is 15 residues. The CDR3 loop reads CASSFGQGVGDEAFF. The DNA of the CDR3 is TGTGCCAGCAGCTTCGGACAGGGGGTCGGAGATGAAGCTTTCTTT. The variable domain in full, with the rest retrieved from reference TRBV7-9 and TRBJ1-1, is DTGVSQNPRHKITKRGQNVTFRCDPISEHNRLYWYRQTLGQGPEFLTYFQNEAQLEKSRLLSDRFSAERPKGSFSTLEIQRTEQGDSAMYLCASSFGQGVGDEAFFGQGTRLTVV.

The V and J genes are TRBV7-9 and TRBJ1-2; D is possibly TRBD1 (5 bases). CDR1 and CDR2 from the germline V gene are SEHNR and FQNEAQ (reference sequence). The CDR3 sequence is 11 residues long. Trimming cost V 7 bases and J 9 bases, with 12 bases left between them. The CDR3 DNA follows: TGTGCCAGCACAGAGAGGGGCAGCTACACCTTC. This translates into CASTERGSYTF.

The gene calls are TRBV5-1 and TRBJ1-3; possible D gene TRBD1, 5 bases. Germline-derived CDR1 and CDR2 are SGHRS and YFSETQ. The CDR3 contains 15 residues. Trimming stripped 5 bases from V and 2 bases from J, with 14 bases between. This CDR3 reads CASRAPGRAGNTIYF. In DNA form, the CDR3 reads TGCGCCAGCAGGGCACCGGGGCGCGCTGGAAACACCATATATTTT.